This note documents a single T cell receptor (beta chain) sequence. Antigen: not known. Losses at the gene ends were 4 bases for V and 7 bases for J; bases not matched to a gene: 13. Germline CDR1 and CDR2: SNHLY and FYNNEI. The CDR3 is 15 amino acids. Each of the sorted populations had a purity greater than 95%. This sample is drawn from a study of beta chain features in type 1 diabetes. Study conclusions and caveats: The VDJ junctions of type 1 diabetes patients carried fewer insertions and more deletions.

Sequenced material consisted of expressed TCRB transcripts (all of the isolated RNA was reverse transcribed). TCRdb keeps only in-frame clones here, not all; method: immunoSEQ multiplex PCR. The sample includes around 400,000 clones, approximately 16% seen only once; the top ten take about 0.018%. This chain uses TRBV2 with TRBJ2-7; 7 nucleotides agree with TRBD2. The material sequenced was naive CD4+ T cells from blood. This clonotype was sampled from a woman younger than 35 in good health. DNA of the CDR3: TGTGCCAGCAGTGCCCAAGCGGGGACCGCTAAAGAGCAGTACTTC. It codes for CASSAQAGTAKEQYF.